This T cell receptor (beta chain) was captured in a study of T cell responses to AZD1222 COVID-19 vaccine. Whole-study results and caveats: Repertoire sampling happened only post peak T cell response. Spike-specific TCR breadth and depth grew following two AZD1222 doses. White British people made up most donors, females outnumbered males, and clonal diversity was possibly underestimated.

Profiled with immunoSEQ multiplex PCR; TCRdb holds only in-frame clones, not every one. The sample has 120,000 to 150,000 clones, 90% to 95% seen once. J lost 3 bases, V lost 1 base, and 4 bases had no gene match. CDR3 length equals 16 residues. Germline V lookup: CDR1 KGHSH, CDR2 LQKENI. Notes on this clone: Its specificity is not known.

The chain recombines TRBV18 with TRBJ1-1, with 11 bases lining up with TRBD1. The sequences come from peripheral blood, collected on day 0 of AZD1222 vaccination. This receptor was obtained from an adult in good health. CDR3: CASSPQDRGRHTEAFF. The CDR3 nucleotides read TGTGCCAGCTCACCACAGGACAGGGGGCGTCACACTGAAGCTTTCTTT.